Below, 12 T cell receptor beta chains from the same sample are listed, as sequenced in a study of T-cell reconstitution after alpha-beta-depleted transplantation in children. Preparation of the TCRbeta library was carried out with unique molecular identifiers. TCRdb redid the calling of the PCR reads with MiXCR, one entry per CDR3 protein. The data show 500,000 to 750,000 distinct CDR3 sequences, 27% seen once. Sequences were derived from PBMCs, sampled before TCRalphabeta/CD19-depleted stem cell transplant. The receptors stem from a boy less than two years old with Wiskott-Aldrich syndrome, due to receive a stem cell transplant.

V and J are TRBV20-1 and TRBJ2-6; D is possibly TRBD1 (6 bases). The V end lost 7 bases, the J end lost 0 bases, and 19 bases lay between the germline ends. CDR1 DFQATT and CDR2 SNEGSKA come from the germline V gene (reference sequence). This CDR3 comprises 17 residues. This chain's CDR3 is CSVKGRDRFSGANVLTF. The CDR3 DNA follows: TGCAGTGTAAAGGGACGAGACAGGTTCTCTGGGGCCAACGTCCTGACTTTC.

The V and J genes are TRBV12-5 and TRBJ1-6; a weak D match, TRBD1 (5 bases). Trimming removed 0 bases at V and 8 bases at J, with 14 bases between. The CDR3 has 16 amino acids. The germline gives CDR1 LGHNT, CDR2 FRNRAP. CDR3 residues: CASGLVRGVVDSPLHF. As DNA, the CDR3 is TGTGCTAGTGGTTTGGTACGGGGGGTTGTGGATTCACCCCTCCACTTT.

The chain has TRBV14 and TRBJ1-6; TRBD1 is a possible D gene (6 bases). The CDR3 contains 16 residues. Germline V gene lookup returns CDR1 SGHDN and CDR2 FVKESK. V lost 5 bases to trimming and J lost 3 bases, with 14 bases between them. The CDR3 region has the DNA TGTGCCAGCAGCAAGATGGGGGGCGACTATAATTCACCCCTCCACTTT. The encoded protein is CASSKMGGDYNSPLHF.

In its sample, this clonotype was seen a few times. This rearrangement joins TRBV3-1 to TRBJ2-5; 10 bases map to TRBD2. The CDR3 sequence is 15 residues long. The germline V gene encodes CDR1 LGHDT and CDR2 YNNKEL (reference sequence). With 0 bases clipped from V and 3 bases from J, the junction kept 1 base outside the gene matches. DNA of the CDR3: TGTGCCAGCAGCCAAGACCTAGCGGGGGAAGAGACCCAGTACTTC. Residues: CASSQDLAGEETQYF.

The chain has TRBV28 and TRBJ2-3; D gene uncertain. This CDR3 is built from 14 residues. V was trimmed by 6 bases and J by 2 bases, leaving 12 bases between them. Germline CDR1 and CDR2: MDHEN and SYDVKM. The DNA for the CDR3 is TGTGCCAGCAGATCGGCGCAATTCACAGATACGCAGTATTTT. Residues: CASRSAQFTDTQYF.

The chain recombines TRBV5-1 with TRBJ2-3; 7 bases align to TRBD2. Trimming took 5 bases from V and 2 from J; bases not matched to a gene: 5. The germline V gene encodes CDR1 SGHRS and CDR2 YFSETQ. CDR3 length: 14 amino acids. In DNA, the CDR3 is TGCGCCAGCAGTCGGGCGGGAGACACAGATACGCAGTATTTT. It translates to CASSRAGDTDTQYF.

CDR3 residues: CASSTRTSGRVLADTQYF. The DNA of the CDR3 is TGTGCCAGCAGTACCCGGACTAGCGGGAGAGTGTTGGCAGATACGCAGTATTTT. The chain carries TRBV6-1 and TRBJ2-3; TRBD2 aligns across 13 bases. This CDR3 is built from 18 residues. Trimming cost V 5 bases and J 4 bases; bases outside gene matches: 12. Germline CDR1 is MNHNS and CDR2 is SASEGT.

The V and J genes are TRBV20-1 and TRBJ2-3; 10 bases match TRBD2. V trimming: 5 bases; J trimming: 0 bases; junction bases outside the gene matches: 2. CDR1 is DFQATT, CDR2 SNEGSKA, per germline (reference sequence). This CDR3 region has 14 residues. The DNA for the CDR3 is TGCAGTGCTCCGGGACTAGCGAGCACAGATACGCAGTATTTT. Protein product: CSAPGLASTDTQYF.

In this sample, this clonotype turned up a few times. The chain joins TRBV20-1 to TRBJ2-1; TRBD2 is a possible D gene (5 bases). Per germline, CDR1 DFQATT and CDR2 SNEGSKA (reference sequence). The V and J ends lost 6 bases and 0 bases respectively, with 15 bases between them. The CDR3 has 15 residues. The CDR3 loop is CSALLRGSSYNEQFF. The CDR3 DNA follows: TGCAGTGCCCTATTACGGGGAAGCTCCTACAATGAGCAGTTCTTC.

This clonotype was found a few times. The genes are TRBV6-2 or TRBV6-3 and TRBJ2-7; 14 bases line up with TRBD2. V lost 5 bases and J lost 6; bases outside the gene matches: 9. CDR3 length: 16 amino acids. Germline V gene data show CDR1 as MNHEY and CDR2 as SVGEGT. CDR3 sequence: CASSETGLAGVTEQYF. The CDR3 DNA reads as TGTGCCAGCAGTGAGACGGGACTAGCGGGAGTAACCGAGCAGTACTTC.

The chain is built from TRBV24-1 and TRBJ2-5; 11 nucleotides line up with TRBD2. The V segment lost 3 bases and the J segment 2 bases; nucleotides outside the gene matches: 10. The CDR3 spans 18 residues. CDR1 is KGHDR, CDR2 SFDVKD, per germline. The CDR3 coding sequence is TGTGCCACCAGTGATGCAACTAGCGGGAGACATGGTCAAGAGACCCAGTACTTC. It is translated as CATSDATSGRHGQETQYF.

This clonotype turned up a few times. This sequence joins TRBV12-3 or TRBV12-4 and TRBJ2-7, with TRBD1 as a possible D gene (7 bases). The CDR3 extends over 12 amino acids. Trimming stripped 8 bases from V and 4 bases from J, with 12 bases between. The CDR3 DNA reads as TGTGCCAGCCAGGGGGGAGGTTACGAGCAGTACTTC. This translates into CASQGGGYEQYF.